This T cell receptor (beta chain) is from a study of CD8 T cells in Susac syndrome. The CDR3 is made up of 17 amino acids. Germline CDR1 and CDR2: SGHVS and FNYEAQ. Trimming stripped 5 bases from V and 0 bases from J, with 19 bases between. TCR beta sequencing covered blood CD8+ and CD4+ T cells. The multiple sclerosis controls comprised treatment-naive patients whose relapsing-remitting disease was stable or active. TEMRA cells were enriched by FACS, while CD8+ and CD4+ T cells were obtained through a negative isolation that was performed magnetically. An amount of RNA that ranged from roughly 0.5 to 1 ug was reverse transcribed with random hexamers. The TCR beta CDR3 was amplified by immunoSEQ multiplex PCR across 54 Vbeta, 13 Jbeta. In TCRdb, the immunoSEQ multiplex PCR reads were re-called with MiXCR into one record per CDR3 protein. Among 250,000 or so distinct CDR3 sequences, just under 95% were seen once, and the ten largest hold less than 0.075%.

The chain joins TRBV7-6 to TRBJ1-1; D possibly corresponds to TRBD1 (6 bases). Sequenced: CD4+ T cells from PBMCs. This sequence was found in a human donor with multiple sclerosis. CDR3 residues: CASSPTRVGQMNTEAFF. DNA of the CDR3: TGTGCCAGCAGCCCAACGAGGGTTGGACAGATGAACACTGAAGCTTTCTTT.